This section outlines one T cell receptor beta chain sequence together with its context. Authors' data handling: Estimation of nucleated cell counts was performed using reference gene primer amplification. Sequenced by immunoSEQ multiplex PCR; TCRdb stores in-frame clones only, minus some. The V and J calls and clone size come from that table; D and trimming were worked out from the DNA. The sample includes 80,000 to 85,000 clones, less than 85% of them seen just once. These data belong to a study of blood T cell repertoires in COVID-19. For the study at large: The study drew acute and convalescent COVID-19 samples from the United States, Italy and Spain. PBMCs, B-cell-depleted T cells, or T cells were the source of the cDNA or gDNA that made up the material.

CDR1 is LNHDA, CDR2 SQIVND, per germline (reference sequence). The CDR3 runs 12 residues. V lost 8 bases and J lost 6, with 13 bases in between. The receptor's source is a human donor in a cohort sampled during active COVID-19. Sequencing was performed on peripheral blood. The V gene is TRBV19, the J gene TRBJ1-1; D may be TRBD1 (5 bases). Written as DNA, the CDR3 is TGTGCCAGTTCAGCCCAGGGATCTGAAGCTTTCTTT. Translation: CASSAQGSEAFF.